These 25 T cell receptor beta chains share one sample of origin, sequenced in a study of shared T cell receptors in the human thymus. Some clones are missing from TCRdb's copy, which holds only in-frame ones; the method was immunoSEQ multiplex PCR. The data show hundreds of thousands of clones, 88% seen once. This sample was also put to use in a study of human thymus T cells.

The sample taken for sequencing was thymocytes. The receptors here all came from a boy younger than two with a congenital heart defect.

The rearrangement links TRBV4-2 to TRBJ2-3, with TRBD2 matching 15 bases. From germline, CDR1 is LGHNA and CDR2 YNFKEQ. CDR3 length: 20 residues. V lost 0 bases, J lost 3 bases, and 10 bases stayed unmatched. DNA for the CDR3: TGTGCCAGCAGCCAAGATCTTAAGGGGACTAGCGGGAGGAAGACAGATACGCAGTATTTT. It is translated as CASSQDLKGTSGRKTDTQYF.

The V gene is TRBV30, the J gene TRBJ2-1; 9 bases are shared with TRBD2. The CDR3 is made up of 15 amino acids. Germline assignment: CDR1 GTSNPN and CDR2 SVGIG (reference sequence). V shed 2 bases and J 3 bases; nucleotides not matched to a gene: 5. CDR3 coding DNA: TGTGCCTGGAGTAGTGCGGGAGGGCTCTACAATGAGCAGTTCTTC. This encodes CAWSSAGGLYNEQFF.

CDR3: CASSRTSSGRIYEQYF. CDR3 bases: TGTGCCAGCAGCCGGACTTCTAGCGGGAGGATCTACGAGCAGTACTTC. The chain joins TRBV28 to TRBJ2-7; TRBD2 agrees at 11 bases. Trimming at V came to 6 bases and at J to 3 bases, leaving 10 bases not matched to a gene. CDR1 is MDHEN, CDR2 SYDVKM, per germline. This CDR3 has 16 residues.

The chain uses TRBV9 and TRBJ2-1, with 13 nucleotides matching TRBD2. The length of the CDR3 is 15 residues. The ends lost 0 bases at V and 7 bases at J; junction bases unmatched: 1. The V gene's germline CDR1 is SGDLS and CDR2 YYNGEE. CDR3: CASSVVTSGRNEQFF. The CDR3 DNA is TGTGCCAGCAGCGTAGTGACTAGCGGGAGGAATGAGCAGTTCTTC.

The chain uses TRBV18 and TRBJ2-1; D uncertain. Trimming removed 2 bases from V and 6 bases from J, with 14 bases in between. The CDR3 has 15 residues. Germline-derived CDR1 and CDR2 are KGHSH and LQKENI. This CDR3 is CASSPDSPTLNEQFF. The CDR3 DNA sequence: TGTGCCAGCTCACCAGACTCGCCCACCCTCAATGAGCAGTTCTTC.

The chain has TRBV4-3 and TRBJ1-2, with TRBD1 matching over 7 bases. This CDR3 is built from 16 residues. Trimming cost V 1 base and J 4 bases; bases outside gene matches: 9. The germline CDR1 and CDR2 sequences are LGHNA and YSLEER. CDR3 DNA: TGCGCCAGCAGCCAAGCCATGGGACAGTACTCCTATGGCTACACCTTC. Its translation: CASSQAMGQYSYGYTF.

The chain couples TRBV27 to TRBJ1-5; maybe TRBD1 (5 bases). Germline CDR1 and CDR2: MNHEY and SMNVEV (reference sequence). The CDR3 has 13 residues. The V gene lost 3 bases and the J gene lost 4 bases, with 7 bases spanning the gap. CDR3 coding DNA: TGTGCCAGCAGTTTGTACAGGAATCAGCCCCAGCATTTT. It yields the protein CASSLYRNQPQHF.

The CDR3 bases are TGTGCCAGCGCCAGGGGAACCTACGAGCAGTACTTC. The encoded protein is CASARGTYEQYF. V gene TRBV7-9 combines with J gene TRBJ2-7; D might be TRBD1 (6 bases). Germline V gives CDR1 SEHNR, CDR2 FQNEAQ (reference sequence). The CDR3 totals 12 residues. The V gene lost 8 bases and the J gene lost 2 bases, with 10 bases spanning the gap. The full variable domain, in which reference TRBV7-9 and TRBJ2-7 provide the parts outside the CDR3, is DTGVSQNPRHKITKRGQNVTFRCDPISEHNRLYWYRQTLGQGPEFLTYFQNEAQLEKSRLLSDRFSAERPKGSFSTLEIQRTEQGDSAMYLCASARGTYEQYFGPGTRLTVT.

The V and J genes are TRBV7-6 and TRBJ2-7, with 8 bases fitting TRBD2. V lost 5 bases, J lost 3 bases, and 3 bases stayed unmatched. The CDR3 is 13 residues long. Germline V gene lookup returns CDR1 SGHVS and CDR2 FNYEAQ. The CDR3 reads CASSPLADYEQYF. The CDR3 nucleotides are TGTGCCAGCAGCCCACTAGCGGACTACGAGCAGTACTTC.

In DNA form, the CDR3 reads TGCGCCAGCAGCTTGGCTGAGCCAACGGCTGGAAACACCATATATTTT. Protein sequence: CASSLAEPTAGNTIYF. V usage is TRBV5-1 and J usage is TRBJ1-3; D is uncertain. The CDR3 length is 16 residues. The V gene lost 0 bases and the J gene lost 2 bases, with 12 bases spanning the gap. From germline, CDR1 is SGHRS and CDR2 YFSETQ.

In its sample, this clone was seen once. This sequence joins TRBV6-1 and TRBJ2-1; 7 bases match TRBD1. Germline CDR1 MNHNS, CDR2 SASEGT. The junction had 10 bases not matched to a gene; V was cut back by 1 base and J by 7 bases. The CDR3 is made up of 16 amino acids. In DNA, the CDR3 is TGTGCCAGCAGTGAAGTCCCCGGGACAGCTGCTAATGAGCAGTTCTTC. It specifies CASSEVPGTAANEQFF.

The CDR3 sequence: CASSGGDIQYF. CDR3 coding DNA: TGTGCCAGCAGTGGGGGGGACATTCAGTACTTC. This rearrangement joins TRBV25-1 to TRBJ2-4, with a possible D match to TRBD2 (6 bases). The CDR3 is 11 amino acids. In germline, CDR1 is MGHDK, CDR2 SYGVNS. Deletions cut 4 bases from V and 8 bases from J, with 6 bases between.

CDR3 coding DNA: TGCAGCGTTGAAGCAGGAGGCAATTCCAACGAGCAGTACTTC. Translating gives CSVEAGGNSNEQYF. This rearrangement joins TRBV29-1 to TRBJ2-7, with D tentatively TRBD2 (5 bases). The CDR3 has 14 residues. The germline V gene encodes CDR1 SQVTM and CDR2 ANQGSEA. The V gene lost 1 base and the J gene lost 5 bases, with 15 bases spanning the gap.

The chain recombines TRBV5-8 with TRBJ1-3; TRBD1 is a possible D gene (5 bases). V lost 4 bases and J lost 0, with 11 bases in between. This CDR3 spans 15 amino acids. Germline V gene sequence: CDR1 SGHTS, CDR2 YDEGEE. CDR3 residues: CASSREDSSGNTIYF. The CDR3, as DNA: TGTGCCAGCAGCAGGGAAGACAGCTCTGGAAACACCATATATTTT.

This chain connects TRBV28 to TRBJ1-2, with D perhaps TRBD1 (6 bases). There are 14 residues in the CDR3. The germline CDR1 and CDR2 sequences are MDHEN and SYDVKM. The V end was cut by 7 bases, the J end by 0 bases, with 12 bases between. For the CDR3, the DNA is TGTGCCAGCAAGACGGACAGAACTAACTATGGCTACACCTTC. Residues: CASKTDRTNYGYTF.

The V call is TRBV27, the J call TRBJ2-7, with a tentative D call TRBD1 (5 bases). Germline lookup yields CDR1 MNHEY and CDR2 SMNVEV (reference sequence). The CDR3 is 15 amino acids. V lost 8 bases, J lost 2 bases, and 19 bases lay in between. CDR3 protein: CASSSLPPGTYEQYF. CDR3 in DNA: TGTGCCAGCTCCTCCCTCCCCCCAGGGACCTACGAGCAGTACTTC.

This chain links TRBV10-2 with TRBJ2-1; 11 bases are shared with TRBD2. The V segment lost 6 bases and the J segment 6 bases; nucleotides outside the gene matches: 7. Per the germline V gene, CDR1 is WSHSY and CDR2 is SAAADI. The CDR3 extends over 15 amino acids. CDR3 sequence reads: CASSPAGTSGNEQFF. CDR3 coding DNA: TGCGCCAGCAGCCCAGCCGGGACTAGCGGCAATGAGCAGTTCTTC.

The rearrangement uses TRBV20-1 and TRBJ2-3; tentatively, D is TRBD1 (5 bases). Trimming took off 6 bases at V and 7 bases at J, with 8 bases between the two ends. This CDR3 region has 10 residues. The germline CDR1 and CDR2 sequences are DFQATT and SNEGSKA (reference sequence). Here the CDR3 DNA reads TGCAGTGCCGACAGTCATACGCAGTATTTT. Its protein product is CSADSHTQYF.

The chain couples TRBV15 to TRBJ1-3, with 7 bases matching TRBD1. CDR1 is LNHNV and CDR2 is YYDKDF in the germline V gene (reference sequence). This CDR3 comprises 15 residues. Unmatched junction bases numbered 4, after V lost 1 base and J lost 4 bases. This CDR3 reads CATSRGTGSGNTIYF. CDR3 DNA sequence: TGTGCCACCAGCAGAGGGACAGGATCAGGAAACACCATATATTTT. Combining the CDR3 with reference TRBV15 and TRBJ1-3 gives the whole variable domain DAMVIQNPRYQVTQFGKPVTLSCSQTLNHNVMYWYQQKSSQAPKLLFHYYDKDFNNEADTPDNFQSRRPNTSFCFLDIRSPGLGDTAMYLCATSRGTGSGNTIYFGEGSWLTVV.

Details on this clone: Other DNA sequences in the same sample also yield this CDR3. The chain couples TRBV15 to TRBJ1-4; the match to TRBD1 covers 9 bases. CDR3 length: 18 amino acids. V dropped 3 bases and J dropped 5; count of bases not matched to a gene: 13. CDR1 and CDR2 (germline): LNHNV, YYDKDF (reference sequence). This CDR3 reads CATSSPGTGPTFNEKLFF. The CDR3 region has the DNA TGTGCCACCAGCAGTCCCGGGACAGGGCCCACCTTCAATGAAAAACTGTTTTTT.

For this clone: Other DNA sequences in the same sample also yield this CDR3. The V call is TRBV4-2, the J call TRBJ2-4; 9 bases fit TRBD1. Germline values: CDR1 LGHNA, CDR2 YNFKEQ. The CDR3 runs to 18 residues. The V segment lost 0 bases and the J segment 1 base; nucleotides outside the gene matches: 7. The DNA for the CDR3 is TGTGCCAGCAGCCAAGAGGGACAGGGTATGGTGGCCAAAAACATTCAGTACTTC. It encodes CASSQEGQGMVAKNIQYF.

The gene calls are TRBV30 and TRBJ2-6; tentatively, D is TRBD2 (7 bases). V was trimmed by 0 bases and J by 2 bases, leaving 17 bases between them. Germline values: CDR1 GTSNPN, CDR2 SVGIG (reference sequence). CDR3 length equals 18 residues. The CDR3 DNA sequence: TGTGCCTGGAGTGTCGGGGGGCTCCCCCTCCCTGGGGCCAACGTCCTGACTTTC. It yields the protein CAWSVGGLPLPGANVLTF.

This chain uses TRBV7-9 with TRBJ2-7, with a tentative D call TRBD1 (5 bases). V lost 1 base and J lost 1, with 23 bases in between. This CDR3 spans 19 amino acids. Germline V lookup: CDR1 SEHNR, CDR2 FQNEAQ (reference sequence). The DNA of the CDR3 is TGTGCCAGCAGCTTAGACTGTAACAGGCCCCGTCCCTGTTCCTACGAGCAGTACTTC. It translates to CASSLDCNRPRPCSYEQYF.

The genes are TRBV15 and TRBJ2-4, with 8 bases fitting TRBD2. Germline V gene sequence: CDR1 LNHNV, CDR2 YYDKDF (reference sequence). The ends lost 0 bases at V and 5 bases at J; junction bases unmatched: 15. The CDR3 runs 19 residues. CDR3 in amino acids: CATSRDLPLGSGIENIQYF. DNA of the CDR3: TGTGCCACCAGCAGAGACCTCCCCCTCGGTAGCGGGATAGAAAACATTCAGTACTTC. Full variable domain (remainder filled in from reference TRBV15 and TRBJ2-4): DAMVIQNPRYQVTQFGKPVTLSCSQTLNHNVMYWYQQKSSQAPKLLFHYYDKDFNNEADTPDNFQSRRPNTSFCFLDIRSPGLGDTAMYLCATSRDLPLGSGIENIQYFGAGTRLSVL.

The CDR3 DNA is TGTGCCATCAGACGGACAGACTATCAGCCCCAGCATTTT. It specifies CAIRRTDYQPQHF. The rearrangement joins TRBV6-6 to TRBJ1-5, with D perhaps TRBD1 (6 bases). The CDR3 length is 13 residues. V shed 10 bases and J shed 5 bases, with 15 bases lying between them. From germline, CDR1 is MNHNY and CDR2 SVGAGI (reference sequence).